The 16 T cell receptor beta chains given below trace back to one sample, sequenced in a study of T cells in Graves' hyperthyroidism and ophthalmopathy. RNA transcripts were the template for amplifying TCR beta CDR3 regions. During a first-round RT-PCR of the TCR CDR3, the HTBI primer set was used. Each CDR3 protein gets one entry after TCRdb re-called the multiplex PCR reads with MiXCR. The table includes around 700,000 distinct CDR3 sequences, 35% detected once. Sequencing was done on a sample of blood. Source of these receptors: a woman between 35 and 50 years old with Graves' hyperthyroidism.

This clonotype was picked up many times. The chain couples TRBV7-9 to TRBJ2-7, with D hard to call. The CDR3 is made up of 11 amino acids. The germline CDR1 and CDR2 sequences are SEHNR and FQNEAQ (reference sequence). Trimming removed 3 bases at V and 5 bases at J, with 5 bases between. This CDR3 is CASSFIHEQYF. CDR3 bases: TGTGCCAGCAGCTTTATCCACGAGCAGTACTTC.

In this sample, this clonotype turned up a few times. V and J are TRBV6-5 and TRBJ2-6; D not certain. The CDR3 runs to 15 residues. Germline values: CDR1 MNHEY, CDR2 SVGAGI. V shed 1 base and J shed 2 bases, with 6 bases lying between them. In DNA, the CDR3 is TGTGCCAGCAGTTACTTGGGTGCTGGGGCCAACGTCCTGACTTTC. It is translated as CASSYLGAGANVLTF.

Many counts were recorded for this clonotype. The chain employs TRBV7-9 and TRBJ2-5, with D perhaps TRBD1 or TRBD2 (6 bases each). V was pared by 2 bases and J by 5 bases, with 18 bases between. CDR1 is SEHNR, CDR2 FQNEAQ, per germline (reference sequence). The CDR3 is 16 amino acids. The CDR3 nucleotides are TGTGCCAGCAGCTTAAGCCCCCCGGGGGCGGGTGAGACCCAGTACTTC. Its translation: CASSLSPPGAGETQYF.

This clonotype was seen a single time. The rearrangement links TRBV7-6 to TRBJ1-6; D is undetermined. Germline V CDR1 and CDR2: SGHVS, FNYEAQ. This CDR3 comprises 13 residues. Trimming took off 2 bases at V and 9 bases at J, with 8 bases between the two ends. In DNA form, the CDR3 reads TGTGCCAGCAGCTTAAATGGGGTTTCACCCCTCCACTTT. Its protein is CASSLNGVSPLHF.

As concerns this clonotype: This clone may be a read error of a much larger clone one base away. J is TRBJ1-2 and V is TRBV6-2 or TRBV6-3, with TRBD1 matching 10 bases. Germline-derived CDR1 and CDR2 are MNHEY and SVGEGT. CDR3 length equals 13 residues. CDR3 loop: CASLSTGGYGYIF. The CDR3 DNA follows: TGTGCCAGCTTGTCGACAGGGGGCTATGGCTACATCTTC.

The rearrangement joins TRBV19 to TRBJ1-2; D remains ambiguous. Germline V gives CDR1 LNHDA, CDR2 SQIVND (reference sequence). V was shortened by 3 bases and J by 5 bases, with 13 bases between the two germline ends. The CDR3 extends over 14 amino acids. Here the CDR3 reads CASSIPGDSYGYTF. The CDR3 DNA follows: TGTGCCAGTAGTATCCCAGGAGACTCTTATGGCTACACCTTC.

This clonotype was observed many times. V and J are TRBV9 and TRBJ2-7; D gene ambiguous. The germline V gene encodes CDR1 SGDLS and CDR2 YYNGEE. This CDR3 comprises 13 residues. Trimming pared 4 bases from V and 5 bases from J, leaving 13 bases between. In DNA form, the CDR3 reads TGTGCCAGCAGCCCGAGGTCGTGGGACGAGCAGTACTTC. Encoded protein: CASSPRSWDEQYF.

This chain links TRBV9 with TRBJ2-7; 7 bases are a match to TRBD1. This CDR3 spans 15 amino acids. From germline, CDR1 is SGDLS and CDR2 YYNGEE. Germline trimming cut 0 bases from V and 2 bases from J; bases unmatched to any gene: 5. The DNA for the CDR3 is TGTGCCAGCAGCGTAGGGGCAGGGGGTCCCTACGAGCAGTACTTC. This translates into CASSVGAGGPYEQYF.

This clonotype was found many times. J is TRBJ1-6 and V is TRBV7-9; TRBD1 matches 7 bases. Germline V lookup: CDR1 SEHNR, CDR2 FQNEAQ (reference sequence). CDR3 length: 18 amino acids. After removal of 2 bases from V and 7 bases from J, the junction contained 14 bases not matched to a gene. DNA of the CDR3: TGTGCCAGCAGCTTAAGGGGAGGACAGGAAGGTGTCAATTCACCCCTCCACTTT. Residues: CASSLRGGQEGVNSPLHF. The variable domain in full, with the rest retrieved from reference TRBV7-9 and TRBJ1-6, is DTGVSQNPRHKITKRGQNVTFRCDPISEHNRLYWYRQTLGQGPEFLTYFQNEAQLEKSRLLSDRFSAERPKGSFSTLEIQRTEQGDSAMYLCASSLRGGQEGVNSPLHFGNGTRLTVT.

Details on this clonotype: Relative to the germline gene, one junction end is altered; a read error may explain this. V usage is TRBV5-1 and J usage is TRBJ2-2; no definite D call. CDR1 is SGHRS, CDR2 YFSETQ, per germline. The length of the CDR3 is 14 residues. CDR3 protein: CASSFNPNTGELFF. The CDR3 region has the DNA TGTGCCAGCAGCTTTAACCCGAACACCGGGGAGCTGTTTTTT.

This clonotype was recorded a few times. The V gene is TRBV20-1, the J gene TRBJ2-5; D is undetermined. The better agreement between TRBJ2-1 and the DNA end casts doubt on the J call. Germline values: CDR1 DFQATT, CDR2 SNEGSKA (reference sequence). The length of the CDR3 is 11 residues. CDR3 residues: CSARNVNEQFF. As DNA, the CDR3 is TGCAGTGCTAGAAACGTCAATGAGCAGTTCTTC.

Details on this clonotype: The junction differs from germline at one of its ends, possibly a read error. The rearrangement uses TRBV7-2 and TRBJ2-5; the match to TRBD2 covers 12 bases. The germline gives CDR1 SGHTA, CDR2 FQGNSA. CDR3 size: 20 residues. CDR3 amino acids: CANSSPGGLAGGWTQETQYF. The CDR3, as DNA: TGTGCCAACAGCTCCCCCGGAGGGCTAGCGGGGGGGTGGACCCAAGAGACCCAGTACTTC.

The V gene is TRBV6-5, the J gene TRBJ2-5; TRBD1 might be the D (6 bases). This CDR3 spans 14 amino acids. Trimming took off 1 base at V and 4 bases at J, with 10 bases between the two ends. CDR1 MNHEY and CDR2 SVGAGI come from the germline V gene. The CDR3 DNA sequence: TGTGCCAGCAGTTACTGGGGGCAGGGAGAGACCCAGTACTTC. Protein sequence: CASSYWGQGETQYF.

This clonotype was detected many times. The genes are TRBV12-3 or TRBV12-4 and TRBJ1-2, with D perhaps TRBD1 (5 bases). The V end was cut by 7 bases, the J end by 5 bases, with 17 bases between. The CDR3 contains 14 residues. CDR3 sequence (DNA): TGTGCCAGCAAGGGACCCAGGGAGTCGTATGGCTACACCTTC. As protein: CASKGPRESYGYTF.

The CDR3: CASSSDRTFSYEQYF. CDR3 bases: TGTGCCAGCAGTTCAGACAGAACATTCTCCTACGAGCAGTACTTC. The J gene is TRBJ2-7, the V gene TRBV6-6, with D possibly matching TRBD1 (5 bases). V lost 4 bases to trimming and J lost 0 bases, with 13 bases between them. The CDR3 has 15 amino acids. The germline V gene encodes CDR1 MNHNY and CDR2 SVGAGI (reference sequence).

The chain recombines TRBV7-2 with TRBJ2-1; D not resolved. V lost 5 bases and J lost 8, with 7 bases in between. Looked up from germline, CDR1 is SGHTA and CDR2 is FQGNSA. The CDR3 covers 11 residues. The CDR3 protein is CASSRDYEQFF. Written as DNA, the CDR3 is TGTGCCAGCAGCAGAGATTATGAGCAGTTCTTC. Looking up the rest from reference TRBV7-2 and TRBJ2-1 gives the full variable domain: GAGVSQSPSNKVTEKGKDVELRCDPISGHTALYWYRQSLGQGLEFLIYFQGNSAPDKSGLPSDRFSAERTGGSVSTLTIQRTQQEDSAVYLCASSRDYEQFFGPGTRLTVL.